Presented here are 18 T cell receptor beta chains from one specimen sequenced in a study of shared clonotypes between healthy human individuals. The assay was immunoSEQ multiplex PCR, and TCRdb's table has in-frame clones only and misses some. Of about 1,500,000 clones listed, around 97% are singletons. The sequenced sample consisted of naive CD4+ T cells sorted from blood. The subset denotes: CD45RA+ positively selected. The receptors were sampled from a man younger than 45 in good health.

This sequence joins TRBV21-1 and TRBJ2-7; the D call of TRBD1 is as the table states it, not checked on the DNA. TRBV21-1 is a pseudogene. CDR3 length equals 15 residues. CDR3 in amino acids: CASSKARGDSYEQYF. In DNA form, the CDR3 reads TGTGCCAGCAGCAAAGCGCGAGGGGACAGCTACGAGCAGTACTTC.

J is TRBJ2-3 and V is TRBV21-1; TRBD1, the table's D call, was not compared with the DNA. TRBV21-1 is designated a pseudogene. This CDR3 contains 14 residues. The CDR3 sequence is CARGQPPGTDTQYF. DNA for the CDR3: TGTGCCAGAGGACAACCCCCAGGGACAGATACGCAGTATTTT.

The V gene is TRBV19, the J gene TRBJ2-1, with no clear D. Looked up from germline, CDR1 is LNHDA and CDR2 is SQIVND (reference sequence). CDR3 length equals 16 residues. V was shortened by 9 bases and J by 0 bases, with 18 bases between the two germline ends. The CDR3 loop is CASTPRVGPSYNEQFF. The CDR3 bases are TGTGCCAGCACTCCCCGCGTCGGTCCCTCCTACAATGAGCAGTTCTTC.

The rearrangement uses TRBV28 and TRBJ2-7, with a weak D call TRBD2 (6 bases). Germline CDR1 is MDHEN and CDR2 is SYDVKM. The V end was cut by 3 bases, the J end by 6 bases, with 12 bases between. The CDR3 has 13 amino acids. The CDR3 nucleotides read TGTGCCAGCAGTTTGACTAGGTGGGGCGAGCAGTACTTC. Amino acids: CASSLTRWGEQYF. Full variable domain (rest looked up from reference TRBV28 and TRBJ2-7): DVKVTQSSRYLVKRTGEKVFLECVQDMDHENMFWYRQDPGLGLRLIYFSYDVKMKEKGDIPEGYSVSREKKERFSLILESASTNQTSMYLCASSLTRWGEQYFGPGTRLTVT.

As regards this clone: This sample includes further DNA sequences coding for the same CDR3. The gene calls are TRBV2 and TRBJ1-5, with D possibly being TRBD1 (6 bases). The germline V gene has CDR1 SNHLY and CDR2 FYNNEI. The CDR3 is 13 residues long. The V end lost 6 bases, the J end lost 4 bases, and 10 bases lay between the germline ends. Written as DNA, the CDR3 is TGTGCCAGCAGCAGGACAGCTAATCAGCCCCAGCATTTT. Translation: CASSRTANQPQHF.

V is TRBV4-3 and J is TRBJ2-7; 13 bases align to TRBD2. CDR1 and CDR2 (germline): LGHNA, YSLEER. J lost 0 bases, V lost 3 bases, and 8 bases had no gene match. The CDR3 length is 18 residues. The CDR3 sequence is CASSQDYGLAGASYEQYF. The CDR3 DNA is TGCGCCAGCAGCCAGGATTACGGACTAGCGGGAGCCTCCTACGAGCAGTACTTC.

The gene calls are TRBV9 and TRBJ2-4, with 7 bases matching TRBD2. The V gene's germline CDR1 is SGDLS and CDR2 YYNGEE. CDR3 length equals 12 residues. Trimming cost V 2 bases and J 9 bases; bases outside gene matches: 2. In DNA, the CDR3 is TGTGCCAGCAGCGTTCCGGGGGGCATTCAGTACTTC. Translation: CASSVPGGIQYF.

About this clone itself: The same CDR3 arises from other DNA sequences in this sample as well. The chain couples TRBV5-1 to TRBJ2-1; D is unresolved. Per germline, CDR1 SGHRS and CDR2 YFSETQ. Trimming cost V 0 bases and J 6 bases, with 4 bases left between them. This CDR3 spans 12 amino acids. DNA for the CDR3: TGCGCCAGCAGCTTGGCCCGCAATGAGCAGTTCTTC. Amino acids: CASSLARNEQFF.

The genes are TRBV5-1 and TRBJ2-5, with no clear D. The CDR3 has 17 amino acids. Germline V gene sequence: CDR1 SGHRS, CDR2 YFSETQ. Deletions cut 4 bases from V and 0 bases from J, with 19 bases between. The CDR3 region has the DNA TGCGCCAGCAGCCTACCGGAACCCCCCGGGTACCAAGAGACCCAGTACTTC. Residues: CASSLPEPPGYQETQYF.

The chain recombines TRBV5-1 with TRBJ1-1; 7 nucleotides line up with TRBD1. This CDR3 is built from 14 residues. The germline V gene has CDR1 SGHRS and CDR2 YFSETQ. V shed 3 bases and J 3 bases; nucleotides not matched to a gene: 5. The CDR3 sequence is CASSYRDRDTEAFF. CDR3 DNA sequence: TGCGCCAGCAGCTACCGGGACAGAGACACTGAAGCTTTCTTT.

The genes are TRBV5-1 and TRBJ2-5; weak D call: TRBD1 (6 bases). The CDR3 extends over 14 amino acids. Looked up from germline, CDR1 is SGHRS and CDR2 is YFSETQ. With 2 bases removed from V and 2 bases from J, the gap between germline ends came to 10 bases. CDR3 DNA sequence: TGCGCCAGCAGCTTCACAGGGCGGCAAGAGACCCAGTACTTC. It translates to CASSFTGRQETQYF.

The chain has TRBV12-5 and TRBJ1-1; the D is unclear. The CDR3 sequence is 11 residues long. In germline, CDR1 is LGHNT, CDR2 FRNRAP. Trimming pared 6 bases from V and 7 bases from J, leaving 9 bases between. CDR3 nucleotides: TGTGCTAGTGGCGCGAGAAATGAAGCTTTCTTT. Translating gives CASGARNEAFF.

The chain has TRBV5-1 and TRBJ2-4; 7 bases agree with TRBD1. J was trimmed by 6 bases and V by 2 bases; bases with no gene match: 11. In germline, CDR1 is SGHRS, CDR2 YFSETQ. The CDR3 loop spans 16 amino acids. The CDR3, as DNA: TGCGCCAGCAGCTTATACAGGGGAGTAGGGACAAACATTCAGTACTTC. This codes for CASSLYRGVGTNIQYF. Combining the CDR3 with reference TRBV5-1 and TRBJ2-4 gives the whole variable domain KAGVTQTPRYLIKTRGQQVTLSCSPISGHRSVSWYQQTPGQGLQFLFEYFSETQRNKGNFPGRFSGRQFSNSRSEMNVSTLELGDSALYLCASSLYRGVGTNIQYFGAGTRLSVL.

The genes are TRBV5-1 and TRBJ2-3; D not resolved. V gave up 1 base and J gave up 2 bases, with 8 bases separating them. The CDR3 is made up of 14 amino acids. The V gene's germline CDR1 is SGHRS and CDR2 YFSETQ. For the CDR3, the DNA is TGCGCCAGCAGCTTGACAGCCCCCACAGATACGCAGTATTTT. As protein: CASSLTAPTDTQYF.

The rearrangement uses TRBV4-1 and TRBJ2-1; no definite D call. This CDR3 has 13 amino acids. Germline V lookup: CDR1 MGHRA, CDR2 YSYEKL. Trimming took 4 bases from V and 5 from J, leaving 9 bases between them. The CDR3 is CASSPTVDNEQFF. Here the CDR3 DNA reads TGCGCCAGCAGCCCTACGGTTGACAATGAGCAGTTCTTC.

This sequence joins TRBV7-9 and TRBJ2-3; the D call may be TRBD1 or TRBD2 (5 bases each). This CDR3 spans 17 amino acids. The V gene lost 2 bases and the J gene lost 6 bases, with 21 bases spanning the gap. Germline-derived CDR1 and CDR2 are SEHNR and FQNEAQ (reference sequence). Here the CDR3 reads CASSLKFGGFSQDTQYF. Written as DNA, the CDR3 is TGTGCCAGCAGCTTAAAGTTTGGGGGTTTTAGCCAGGATACGCAGTATTTT.

The chain uses TRBV2 and TRBJ1-4; D perhaps matches TRBD1 (5 bases). This CDR3 has 13 residues. Germline CDR1 SNHLY, CDR2 FYNNEI. V was trimmed by 8 bases and J by 4 bases, leaving 11 bases between them. CDR3 sequence (DNA): TGTGCCAGCCTCGGGGGGATTAATGAAAAACTGTTTTTT. It encodes CASLGGINEKLFF.

V and J are TRBV29-1 and TRBJ1-1; D is unclear. This CDR3 comprises 10 residues. CDR1 is SQVTM, CDR2 ANQGSEA, per germline. The V end was cut by 0 bases, the J end by 14 bases, with 10 bases between. The CDR3 loop is CSVEENSAFF. CDR3 coding DNA: TGCAGCGTTGAAGAGAACAGCGCATTCTTT.